The 4 T cell receptor beta chains below all came from one sample that was sequenced in a study of shared clonotypes between healthy human individuals. Some clones are missing from TCRdb's copy, which holds only in-frame ones; the method was immunoSEQ multiplex PCR. The sample contains about 1 million clones, 65% to 80% of which appear only once. The specimen sequenced was memory CD4+ T cells sorted from blood. Subset reported: CD45RA-negative fraction. These receptors were taken from a man younger than 30 in good health.

The sample holds a few counts of this clone. The rearrangement uses TRBV28 and TRBJ1-2; maybe TRBD1 (6 bases). V was shortened by 5 bases and J by 8 bases, with 15 bases between the two germline ends. CDR3 length: 13 amino acids. Germline values: CDR1 MDHEN, CDR2 SYDVKM. The CDR3 nucleotides are TGTGCCAGCAGTCCCCCAGCAGGGGAAGGCTACACCTTC. This sequence encodes CASSPPAGEGYTF.

The chain employs TRBV19 and TRBJ2-6; D remains unclear. This CDR3 is built from 15 residues. Germline V lookup: CDR1 LNHDA, CDR2 SQIVND (reference sequence). Trimming shortened V by 4 bases and J by 2 bases, and 9 bases separated the two germline ends. CDR3 amino acids: CASSTTPPGANVLTF. Here the CDR3 DNA reads TGTGCCAGTAGTACGACTCCTCCTGGGGCCAACGTCCTGACTTTC.

This chain uses TRBV5-1 with TRBJ2-7; D tentatively fits TRBD1 or TRBD2 (5 bases each). This CDR3 region has 14 residues. The germline V gene encodes CDR1 SGHRS and CDR2 YFSETQ. V was pared by 6 bases and J by 2 bases, with 15 bases between. In DNA form, the CDR3 reads TGCGCCAGCAAGGATAGCGTGGGGGCCTACGAGCAGTACTTC. Protein: CASKDSVGAYEQYF.

The chain couples TRBV2 to TRBJ2-5; 10 nucleotides agree with TRBD2. Looked up from germline, CDR1 is SNHLY and CDR2 is FYNNEI. Trimming at V came to 7 bases and at J to 5 bases, leaving 7 bases not matched to a gene. The CDR3 consists of 14 residues. CDR3 loop: CASTLAGLGETQYF. DNA of the CDR3: TGTGCCAGCACACTAGCGGGGCTGGGGGAGACCCAGTACTTC.